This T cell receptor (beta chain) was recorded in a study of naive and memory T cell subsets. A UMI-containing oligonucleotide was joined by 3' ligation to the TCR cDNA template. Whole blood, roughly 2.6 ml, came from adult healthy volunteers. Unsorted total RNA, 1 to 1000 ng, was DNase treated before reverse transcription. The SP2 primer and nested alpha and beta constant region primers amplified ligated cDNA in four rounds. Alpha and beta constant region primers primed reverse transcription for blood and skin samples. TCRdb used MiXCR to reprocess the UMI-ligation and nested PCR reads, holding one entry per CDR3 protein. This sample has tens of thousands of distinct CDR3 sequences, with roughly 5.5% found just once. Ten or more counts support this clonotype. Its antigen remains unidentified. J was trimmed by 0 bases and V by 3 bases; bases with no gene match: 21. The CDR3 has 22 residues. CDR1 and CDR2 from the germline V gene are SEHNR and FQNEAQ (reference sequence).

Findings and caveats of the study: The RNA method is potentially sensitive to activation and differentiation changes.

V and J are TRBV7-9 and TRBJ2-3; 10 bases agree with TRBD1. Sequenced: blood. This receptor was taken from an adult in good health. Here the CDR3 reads CASSLEPTFALRQGASTDTQYF. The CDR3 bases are TGTGCCAGCAGCTTGGAACCCACCTTTGCCCTCAGACAGGGGGCTAGCACAGATACGCAGTATTTT.